Sequencing of this T cell receptor beta chain was carried out in a study of chemoradiotherapy in HPV16-positive cancers. Clones were read by immunoSEQ multiplex PCR, and TCRdb kept only the in-frame ones, dropping some. The sample has about 21,000 clones; more than 75% are singletons. Germline CDR1 reads LNHDA; CDR2 reads SQIVND (reference sequence). The CDR3 sequence is 16 residues long. J gave up 5 bases and V 7 bases, and 14 bases lay outside the gene matches. This receptor was obtained from a human donor with HPV-associated anogenital cancer. The chain is built from TRBV19 and TRBJ2-3; TRBD2 matches 8 bases. The source material was blood, sampled from a patient who underwent chemoradiotherapy. The CDR3 sequence: CASTLGGADEGDTQYF. The CDR3 DNA sequence: TGTGCCAGTACCCTCGGGGGGGCGGATGAGGGAGATACGCAGTATTTT.